What follows are 16 T cell receptor beta chains derived from one specimen sequenced in a study of cytomegalovirus exposure and HLA in healthy donors (TCRdb year 2017). The library was made by the immunoSEQ multiplex PCR assay. For the multiplex PCR, a mixture combining 60 forward primers for TCR Vbeta segments and 13 reverse primers for TCR Jbeta segments was used. This is the immuneACCESS table as TCRdb keeps it, with only in-frame sequences that have V and J called. A part of the clones is gone; compared with another copy, unresolved V genes explain less than half, and the rest is unexplained. This sample comprises 200,000 to 300,000 clones, approximately 84% of them detected only once. The ten largest clones take up 2% to 2.5% of the sample. Sequenced input: PBMCs. The origin of the receptors is a woman in her forties in good health and CMV-seropositive.

V usage is TRBV6-5 and J usage is TRBJ2-5; TRBD2 might be the D (6 bases). This CDR3 is built from 14 residues. Germline assignment: CDR1 MNHEY and CDR2 SVGAGI. V lost 6 bases and J lost 2, with 13 bases in between. The CDR3 region is CASSHSGFQETQYF. Here the CDR3 DNA reads TGTGCCAGCAGCCATAGCGGTTTTCAAGAGACCCAGTACTTC.

This clone turned up a few times. The CDR3 region is CASSFQGVGYEQYF. In DNA, the CDR3 is TGTGCCAGCAGTTTTCAGGGGGTCGGCTACGAGCAGTACTTC. V is TRBV27 and J is TRBJ2-7; the match to TRBD1 covers 7 bases. CDR1 and CDR2 (germline): MNHEY, SMNVEV (reference sequence). Losses at the gene ends were 3 bases for V and 3 bases for J; bases not matched to a gene: 5. The CDR3 runs to 14 residues.

This chain joins TRBV4-3 and TRBJ2-1; 7 bases fit TRBD2. The CDR3 has 14 residues. V lost 2 bases to trimming and J lost 14 bases; unmatched junction nucleotides: 12. CDR1 LGHNA and CDR2 YSLEER come from the germline V gene. The CDR3 DNA reads as TGCGCCAGCAGCCAATCTATTGGGGGGACTACAAAGTTCTTC. This translates into CASSQSIGGTTKFF.

The chain is built from TRBV5-4 and TRBJ2-1; TRBD2 is a possible D gene (5 bases). V lost 4 bases, J lost 7 bases, and 9 bases lay in between. There are 12 residues in the CDR3. CDR1 is SGHNT, CDR2 YYREEE, per germline (reference sequence). The CDR3, as DNA: TGTGCCAGCAGCGGAGGACTGAATGAGCAGTTCTTC. Amino acid sequence: CASSGGLNEQFF. Supplemented by reference TRBV5-4 and TRBJ2-1, the full variable domain reads ETGVTQSPTHLIKTRGQQVTLRCSSQSGHNTVSWYQQALGQGPQFIFQYYREEENGRGNFPPRFSGLQFPNYSSELNVNALELDDSALYLCASSGGLNEQFFGPGTRLTVL.

Only one count was recorded for this clone. The rearrangement links TRBV7-9 to TRBJ2-7, with 8 bases fitting TRBD1. CDR3 size: 14 residues. Germline values: CDR1 SEHNR, CDR2 FQNEAQ (reference sequence). V gave up 6 bases and J gave up 7 bases; unmatched junction bases: 11. The CDR3 region has the DNA TGTGCCAGCAGGGCCGGGACAGGAAGGGGGGAGCAGTACTTC. Translation gives CASRAGTGRGEQYF.

The chain uses TRBV2 and TRBJ2-2; TRBD2 matches at 7 bases. The V gene end was trimmed by 7 bases and the J gene end by 1 base; junction bases not matched to a gene: 3. CDR1 and CDR2 (germline): SNHLY, FYNNEI. CDR3 length equals 14 residues. Here the CDR3 DNA reads TGTGCCAGCATAGGACTAGTGAACACCGGGGAGCTGTTTTTT. Its translation is CASIGLVNTGELFF.

The CDR3 loop is CASSWTANYGYTF. CDR3 nucleotides: TGTGCCAGCAGCTGGACAGCTAACTATGGCTACACCTTC. V and J are TRBV7-8 and TRBJ1-2; D is perhaps TRBD1 (6 bases). V was clipped by 4 bases and J by 0 bases, with 6 bases between them. The CDR3 is made up of 13 amino acids. From germline, CDR1 is SGHVS and CDR2 FQNEAQ.

A note on this clone: Other DNA sequences in the sample encode the same CDR3. The chain carries TRBV4-3 and TRBJ1-2; a weak D match, TRBD1 (6 bases). Looked up from germline, CDR1 is LGHNA and CDR2 is YSLEER. V lost 3 bases and J lost 8, with 19 bases in between. The CDR3 has 15 residues. Here the CDR3 reads CASSQGQGSARGYTF. DNA for the CDR3: TGCGCCAGCAGCCAGGGGCAGGGGTCGGCTCGCGGCTACACCTTC.

The V and J genes are TRBV18 and TRBJ2-3; the D gene is possibly TRBD2 (5 bases). The V gene's germline CDR1 is KGHSH and CDR2 LQKENI. The CDR3 has 15 amino acids. V gave up 3 bases and J gave up 2 bases, with 12 bases separating them. The CDR3 region is CASSPEDGFTDTQYF. In nucleotides, the CDR3 is TGTGCCAGCTCACCGGAGGACGGATTCACAGATACGCAGTATTTT.

This clone was observed a handful of times. The chain combines TRBV19 with TRBJ1-4; maybe TRBD1 (6 bases). Germline-derived CDR1 and CDR2 are LNHDA and SQIVND (reference sequence). V was shortened by 4 bases and J by 7 bases, with 13 bases between the two germline ends. The CDR3 spans 14 residues. CDR3 DNA: TGTGCCAGTAGTACCCCAGGGGCGGCTGAAAAACTGTTTTTT. It yields the protein CASSTPGAAEKLFF. The entire variable domain, with the rest obtained from reference TRBV19 and TRBJ1-4, is as follows: DGGITQSPKYLFRKEGQNVTLSCEQNLNHDAMYWYRQDPGQGLRLIYYSQIVNDFQKGDIAEGYSVSREKKESFPLTVTSAQKNPTAFYLCASSTPGAAEKLFFGSGTQLSVL.

The chain combines TRBV6-6 with TRBJ2-7, with D maybe TRBD2 (6 bases). The CDR3 covers 15 residues. Germline loops: CDR1 MNHNY, CDR2 SVGAGI (reference sequence). Trimming took off 3 bases at V and 4 bases at J, with 16 bases between the two ends. CDR3 in amino acids: CASSYSGPLIYEQYF. Here the CDR3 DNA reads TGTGCCAGCAGTTATAGCGGTCCACTAATTTACGAGCAGTACTTC.

The genes are TRBV28 and TRBJ2-7, with TRBD1 matching over 7 bases. The V and J ends lost 6 bases and 5 bases, in that order; junction bases with no gene match: 7. Per germline, CDR1 MDHEN and CDR2 SYDVKM. There are 13 residues in the CDR3. The DNA of the CDR3 is TGTGCCAGCAGATTACAGGGGCCAGACGAGCAGTACTTC. Protein: CASRLQGPDEQYF.

V usage is TRBV2 and J usage is TRBJ1-2, with 7 bases matching TRBD1. The V gene's germline CDR1 is SNHLY and CDR2 FYNNEI. This CDR3 is built from 14 residues. Trimming took 6 bases from V and 4 from J; bases not matched to a gene: 8. The CDR3 region is CASRRDSQGYGYTF. The CDR3 DNA reads TGTGCCAGCAGAAGGGACAGCCAGGGCTATGGCTACACCTTC.

This clone was found once. This rearrangement joins TRBV6-5 to TRBJ2-7; D is undetermined. Trimming removed 5 bases from V and 1 base from J, with 6 bases in between. The CDR3 runs to 12 residues. The germline V gene encodes CDR1 MNHEY and CDR2 SVGAGI. CDR3 nucleotides: TGTGCCAGCAGTCTAGTTTCCTACGAGCAGTACTTC. Translation gives CASSLVSYEQYF.

The chain is built from TRBV6-1 and TRBJ1-3; no clear D gene. Germline V gene sequence: CDR1 MNHNS, CDR2 SASEGT. This CDR3 has 15 residues. V shed 3 bases and J shed 1 base, with 10 bases lying between them. DNA of the CDR3: TGTGCCAGCAGTGATAGCTCAGAATCTGGAAACACCATATATTTT. It specifies CASSDSSESGNTIYF.

This chain connects TRBV11-2 to TRBJ2-3, with TRBD1 identical over 7 bases. The CDR3 contains 14 residues. The J segment lost 4 bases and the V segment lost 6 bases, leaving 7 bases of the junction unmatched. Germline values: CDR1 SGHAT, CDR2 FQNNGV. The CDR3 DNA reads TGTGCCAGCAGTAACCAGGGGGAAGCAGATACGCAGTATTTT. It is translated as CASSNQGEADTQYF.